What follows are 29 T cell receptor beta chains derived from one specimen sequenced in a study of blood T cell repertoires in COVID-19. TCRdb's table, derived via immunoSEQ multiplex PCR, lists solely in-frame clones and lacks some. This sample carries hundreds of thousands of clones, about 83% of them seen once, and the ten largest clones take about 6%. Specimen: PBMCs or T cells enriched from blood (not recorded which). These receptors all stem from a woman aged 40 to 50 who had recovered from COVID-19.

The rearrangement links TRBV27 to TRBJ2-7, with a tentative D call TRBD1 (6 bases). The CDR3 has 14 residues. Trimming took 6 bases from V and 4 from J, leaving 16 bases between them. Per the germline V gene, CDR1 is MNHEY and CDR2 is SMNVEV (reference sequence). The CDR3 DNA follows: TGTGCCAGCAGGGCGACAGGATCTAGGTACGAGCAGTACTTC. Translated: CASRATGSRYEQYF.

The chain recombines TRBV28 with TRBJ1-3; D is uncertain. Germline assignment: CDR1 MDHEN and CDR2 SYDVKM. This CDR3 spans 15 amino acids. The ends were cut back, 5 bases at V and 0 bases at J, with 11 bases in the middle. For the CDR3, the DNA is TGTGCCAGCAGTCCCCGCCGCGTCTCTGGAAACACCATATATTTT. Translation gives CASSPRRVSGNTIYF.

V is TRBV30 and J is TRBJ1-5; 7 positions agree with TRBD1. The J segment lost 6 bases and the V segment lost 2 bases, leaving 13 bases of the junction unmatched. Germline V CDR1 and CDR2: GTSNPN, SVGIG (reference sequence). The CDR3 contains 16 residues. CDR3 loop: CAWSLSADRSAQPQHF. CDR3 DNA: TGTGCCTGGAGTTTAAGCGCGGACAGGTCGGCTCAGCCCCAGCATTTT.

The rearrangement links TRBV10-3 to TRBJ2-2; TRBD1 might be the D (5 bases). Deletions cut 4 bases from V and 0 bases from J, with 9 bases between. Looked up from germline, CDR1 is ENHRY and CDR2 is SYGVKD. The CDR3 spans 15 residues. This chain's CDR3 is CAISAATANTGELFF. In DNA form, the CDR3 reads TGTGCCATCAGTGCAGCGACAGCGAACACCGGGGAGCTGTTTTTT.

This chain connects TRBV18 to TRBJ2-3; 8 bases align to TRBD1. The germline CDR1 and CDR2 sequences are KGHSH and LQKENI. CDR3 length: 15 residues. The V and J ends lost 4 bases and 4 bases, in that order; junction bases with no gene match: 7. The CDR3 reads CASSLRQGSPDTQYF. CDR3 DNA: TGTGCCAGCTCACTCCGACAGGGGTCCCCAGATACGCAGTATTTT. Full variable domain (remainder filled in from reference TRBV18 and TRBJ2-3): NAGVMQNPRHLVRRRGQEARLRCSPMKGHSHVYWYRQLPEEGLKFMVYLQKENIIDESGMPKERFSAEFPKEGPSILRIQQVVRGDSAAYFCASSLRQGSPDTQYFGPGTRLTVL.

The rearrangement joins TRBV5-4 to TRBJ2-3, with 11 bases aligning to TRBD2. The ends lost 3 bases at V and 3 bases at J; junction bases unmatched: 6. The CDR3 has 16 residues. Germline V gene data show CDR1 as SGHNT and CDR2 as YYREEE (reference sequence). The CDR3 DNA follows: TGTGCCAGCAGCTATACTAGCGGGAGTAGTACAGATACGCAGTATTTT. Its protein is CASSYTSGSSTDTQYF.

The rearrangement links TRBV9 to TRBJ2-7; TRBD1 matches 7 bases. This CDR3 region has 15 residues. In germline, CDR1 is SGDLS, CDR2 YYNGEE. The V and J ends lost 3 bases and 2 bases, in that order; junction bases with no gene match: 8. Written as DNA, the CDR3 is TGTGCCAGCAGCGCCGAAGACAGGGCGCCCTACGAGCAGTACTTC. The encoded protein is CASSAEDRAPYEQYF.

The CDR3 protein is CASSLPGLAGGQTYNEQFF. CDR3 sequence (DNA): TGTGCCAGTAGCCTACCGGGACTAGCGGGAGGGCAAACTTACAATGAGCAGTTCTTC. The chain couples TRBV19 to TRBJ2-1; 16 positions match TRBD2. In germline, CDR1 is LNHDA, CDR2 SQIVND (reference sequence). V trimming: 6 bases; J trimming: 4 bases; junction bases outside the gene matches: 12. CDR3 length equals 19 residues. Full variable domain (remainder filled in from reference TRBV19 and TRBJ2-1): DGGITQSPKYLFRKEGQNVTLSCEQNLNHDAMYWYRQDPGQGLRLIYYSQIVNDFQKGDIAEGYSVSREKKESFPLTVTSAQKNPTAFYLCASSLPGLAGGQTYNEQFFGPGTRLTVL.

V usage is TRBV7-9 and J usage is TRBJ1-2, with D possibly TRBD1 on 5 matching bases. The CDR3 is 14 residues long. Per the germline V gene, CDR1 is SEHNR and CDR2 is FQNEAQ (reference sequence). With 1 base removed from V and 7 bases from J, the gap between germline ends came to 13 bases. The CDR3 sequence is CASSLELTVSGYTF. CDR3 nucleotide sequence: TGTGCCAGCAGCTTAGAGTTGACAGTTTCTGGCTACACCTTC.

Here the CDR3 DNA reads TGTGCCAGCAGCCCGACAGAGAACACTGAAGCTTTCTTT. This translates into CASSPTENTEAFF. The chain links TRBV11-2 to TRBJ1-1; perhaps TRBD1 as D (5 bases). The germline gives CDR1 SGHAT, CDR2 FQNNGV. V gave up 5 bases and J gave up 1 base, with 8 bases separating them. This CDR3 has 13 residues. The whole variable domain, remainder taken from reference TRBV11-2 and TRBJ1-1, is EAGVAQSPRYKIIEKRQSVAFWCNPISGHATLYWYQQILGQGPKLLIQFQNNGVVDDSQLPKDRFSAERLKGVDSTLKIQPAKLEDSAVYLCASSPTENTEAFFGQGTRLTVV.

The chain has TRBV5-5 and TRBJ2-5; possibly TRBD2 for D (7 bases). Germline V gives CDR1 SGHKS, CDR2 YYEKEE (reference sequence). The germline V and J ends were trimmed by 3 bases and 5 bases, with 17 bases remaining between them. The CDR3 sequence is 15 residues long. The CDR3 region has the DNA TGTGCCAGCAGCTGGTTGGGGGGGCTCATTGAGACCCAGTACTTC. This gives the protein CASSWLGGLIETQYF.

The chain employs TRBV20-1 and TRBJ2-7; TRBD2 aligns across 7 bases. The CDR3 length is 13 residues. The ends lost 3 bases at V and 6 bases at J; junction bases unmatched: 8. Germline V gives CDR1 DFQATT, CDR2 SNEGSKA (reference sequence). CDR3: CSASIAGAGEQYF. Written as DNA, the CDR3 is TGCAGTGCTAGTATTGCGGGAGCGGGCGAGCAGTACTTC.

V is TRBV18 and J is TRBJ2-6, with 14 nucleotides matching TRBD2. The CDR3 loop spans 18 amino acids. CDR1 and CDR2 from the germline V gene are KGHSH and LQKENI. J was trimmed by 2 bases and V by 4 bases; bases with no gene match: 4. CDR3 in amino acids: CASSRGTSGSPGANVLTF. The CDR3 nucleotides read TGTGCCAGCTCACGCGGGACTAGCGGGAGTCCTGGGGCCAACGTCCTGACTTTC.

V usage is TRBV5-1 and J usage is TRBJ2-5; 7 nucleotides line up with TRBD2. Germline V CDR1 and CDR2: SGHRS, YFSETQ. V shed 2 bases and J 0 bases; nucleotides not matched to a gene: 1. The CDR3 is made up of 14 amino acids. The chain's CDR3 is CASSFGGYQETQYF. The CDR3 DNA is TGCGCCAGCAGCTTCGGGGGGTACCAAGAGACCCAGTACTTC.

The chain couples TRBV6-5 to TRBJ2-1; perhaps TRBD2 as D (5 bases). In germline, CDR1 is MNHEY, CDR2 SVGAGI. V dropped 6 bases and J dropped 4 bases, with 10 bases sitting between them. The CDR3 consists of 13 residues. CDR3: CASSLALYNEQFF. Here the CDR3 DNA reads TGTGCCAGCAGCCTAGCCCTGTACAATGAGCAGTTCTTC.

A few counts support this clone. This rearrangement joins TRBV6-5 to TRBJ2-7; 8 bases line up with TRBD2. In germline, CDR1 is MNHEY, CDR2 SVGAGI. There are 12 residues in the CDR3. Trimming removed 5 bases from V and 9 bases from J; junction bases left unmatched: 6. The CDR3 here is CASSTRSGTQYF. The CDR3 DNA is TGTGCCAGCAGTACCCGTAGCGGGACGCAGTACTTC.

The rearrangement links TRBV5-1 to TRBJ1-1; a possible D gene is TRBD1 (6 bases). The length of the CDR3 is 17 residues. Per the germline V gene, CDR1 is SGHRS and CDR2 is YFSETQ. V dropped 0 bases and J dropped 1 base, with 16 bases sitting between them. The CDR3 nucleotides read TGCGCCAGCAGCTTGGCGGGGGGCGTAAAGGCGAACACTGAAGCTTTCTTT. Translating it yields CASSLAGGVKANTEAFF.

The CDR3 coding sequence is TGTGCCAGCAGTTTACAGGGGGCGGGCAATCAGCCCCAGCATTTT. It is translated as CASSLQGAGNQPQHF. This sequence joins TRBV28 and TRBJ1-5; 8 nucleotides align to TRBD1. The germline gives CDR1 MDHEN, CDR2 SYDVKM. The CDR3 is made up of 15 amino acids. The ends lost 2 bases at V and 2 bases at J; junction bases unmatched: 2.

The gene calls are TRBV19 and TRBJ1-1; unclear D gene. V dropped 7 bases and J dropped 4 bases, with 13 bases sitting between them. The CDR3 totals 13 residues. Germline-derived CDR1 and CDR2 are LNHDA and SQIVND (reference sequence). The CDR3: CASIPLRGTEAFF. CDR3 sequence (DNA): TGTGCCAGTATTCCCCTCCGGGGCACTGAAGCTTTCTTT.

The chain employs TRBV21-1 and TRBJ1-5; TRBD1 reflects the table's D call only, with no check against the DNA. TRBV21-1 is designated a pseudogene. The CDR3 runs to 14 residues. DNA of the CDR3: TGTGCCAGCAAGGGGGACACCCGCAATCAGCCCCAGCATTTT. It translates to CASKGDTRNQPQHF.

The V call is TRBV6-1, the J call TRBJ1-1; 8 nucleotides agree with TRBD1. V shed 3 bases and J 0 bases; nucleotides not matched to a gene: 3. Germline CDR1 reads MNHNS; CDR2 reads SASEGT. This CDR3 is built from 15 residues. The CDR3 region has the DNA TGTGCCAGCAGTGACGCGACAGGGGTGAACACTGAAGCTTTCTTT. As protein: CASSDATGVNTEAFF.

Only one count was recorded for this clone. This chain uses TRBV7-9 with TRBJ2-1; a possible D gene is TRBD1 (8 bases). The V gene lost 6 bases and the J gene lost 9 bases, with 15 bases spanning the gap. The CDR3 contains 13 residues. Looked up from germline, CDR1 is SEHNR and CDR2 is FQNEAQ (reference sequence). This chain's CDR3 is CASSHTGGVEQFF. In nucleotides, the CDR3 is TGTGCCAGCAGTCATACAGGGGGGGTTGAGCAGTTCTTC.

For this clone: The same CDR3 arises from other DNA sequences in this sample as well. In nucleotides, the CDR3 is TGTGCCAGCAGTTACTCCGGGAGGGCCTACAATGAGCAGTTCTTC. It yields the protein CASSYSGRAYNEQFF. The gene calls are TRBV6-5 and TRBJ2-1; 8 positions match TRBD2. Per germline, CDR1 MNHEY and CDR2 SVGAGI. CDR3 length: 15 residues. J lost 2 bases, V lost 0 bases, and 0 bases had no gene match.

V gene TRBV28 combines with J gene TRBJ1-1; 9 nucleotides align to TRBD1. The CDR3 extends over 16 amino acids. CDR1 and CDR2 (germline): MDHEN, SYDVKM. The V segment lost 5 bases and the J segment 4 bases; nucleotides outside the gene matches: 11. The CDR3 coding sequence is TGTGCCAGCAGTCCTGCCCGGACAGGGGCGGCCACTGAAGCTTTCTTT. Translation: CASSPARTGAATEAFF.

The table lists this clone with a count of one. This specimen includes other DNA sequences encoding the same CDR3. The rearrangement uses TRBV28 and TRBJ1-2, with D possibly TRBD1 on 6 matching bases. This CDR3 is built from 13 residues. Trimming pared 6 bases from V and 2 bases from J, leaving 10 bases between. The germline V gene has CDR1 MDHEN and CDR2 SYDVKM. CDR3 in DNA: TGTGCCAGCAGCTTAACAGGGAACTATGGCTACACCTTC. Its translation: CASSLTGNYGYTF.

V is TRBV6-6 and J is TRBJ2-7; D is possibly TRBD1 (6 bases). Germline V lookup: CDR1 MNHNY, CDR2 SVGAGI (reference sequence). CDR3 size: 15 residues. Between the trimmed V and J ends, which lost 2 bases and 3 bases, there was a span of 14 bases. This chain's CDR3 is CASSYPGTRHYEQYF. The CDR3 DNA follows: TGTGCCAGCAGTTACCCCGGGACACGGCACTACGAGCAGTACTTC.

This chain connects TRBV7-9 to TRBJ1-2; D is unresolved. V lost 0 bases, J lost 6 bases, and 5 bases lay in between. Germline CDR1 SEHNR, CDR2 FQNEAQ (reference sequence). The CDR3 has 12 residues. CDR3 nucleotide sequence: TGTGCCAGCAGCTTAGCCGCAGATGGCTACACCTTC. Translated: CASSLAADGYTF. Filled out from reference TRBV7-9 and TRBJ1-2, the complete variable domain reads DTGVSQNPRHKITKRGQNVTFRCDPISEHNRLYWYRQTLGQGPEFLTYFQNEAQLEKSRLLSDRFSAERPKGSFSTLEIQRTEQGDSAMYLCASSLAADGYTFGSGTRLTVV.

V is TRBV28 and J is TRBJ1-5; D unresolved. CDR1 and CDR2 from the germline V gene are MDHEN and SYDVKM. Trimming pared 1 base from V and 4 bases from J, leaving 5 bases between. CDR3 length: 13 amino acids. The CDR3 DNA is TGTGCCAGCAGTTTATTGGCTAATCAGCCCCAGCATTTT. Protein: CASSLLANQPQHF.

The rearrangement uses TRBV10-3 and TRBJ1-5; 10 bases fit TRBD1. Germline-derived CDR1 and CDR2 are ENHRY and SYGVKD. The CDR3 is 14 amino acids. Unmatched junction bases numbered 9, after V lost 10 bases and J lost 6 bases. Here the CDR3 reads CATGGQGPGQPQHF. The CDR3 bases are TGTGCCACCGGGGGACAGGGGCCGGGTCAGCCCCAGCATTTT.